This T cell receptor (beta chain) originates from a study of PD-L1 blockade in urothelial cancer. Whole-study context: Reported median T cell count for blood samples was more than 110,000.

The CDR3 has 14 residues. Germline V gene sequence: CDR1 SEHNR, CDR2 FQNEAQ (reference sequence). Trimming stripped 1 base from V and 8 bases from J, with 14 bases between. As to time point: peripheral blood 6 weeks after treatment start. Synthetic spike-ins, TCR analog templates, were added into each PCR. Libraries were prepared by immunoSEQ multiplex PCR; TCRdb keeps only in-frame clonotypes and omits some of them. The data contain around 80,000 clones, approximately 90% of them singletons. The input for sequencing was PBMCs, taken around atezolizumab (anti-PD-L1) treatment. The chain recombines TRBV7-9 with TRBJ1-2, with D possibly TRBD1 on 5 matching bases. The TCR was taken from a woman older than 75 with urothelial cancer. In nucleotides, the CDR3 is TGTGCCAGCAGCTTAGATAGGCAGGGTCGCGGCTACACCTTC. Its protein product is CASSLDRQGRGYTF.